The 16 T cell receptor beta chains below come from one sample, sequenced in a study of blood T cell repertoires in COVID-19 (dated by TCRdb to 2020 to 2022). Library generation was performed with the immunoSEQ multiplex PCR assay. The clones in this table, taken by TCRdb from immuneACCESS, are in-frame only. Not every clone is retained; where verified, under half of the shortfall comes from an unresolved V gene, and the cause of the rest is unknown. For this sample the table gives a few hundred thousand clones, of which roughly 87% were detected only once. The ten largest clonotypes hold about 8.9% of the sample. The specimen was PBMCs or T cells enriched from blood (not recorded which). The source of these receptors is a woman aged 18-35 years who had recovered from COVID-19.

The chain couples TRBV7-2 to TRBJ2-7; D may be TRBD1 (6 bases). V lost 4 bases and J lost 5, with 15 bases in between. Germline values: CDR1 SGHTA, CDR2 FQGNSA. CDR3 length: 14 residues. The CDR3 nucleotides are TGTGCCAGCAGCTATAACAGGGTCTTGGACGAGCAGTACTTC. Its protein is CASSYNRVLDEQYF.

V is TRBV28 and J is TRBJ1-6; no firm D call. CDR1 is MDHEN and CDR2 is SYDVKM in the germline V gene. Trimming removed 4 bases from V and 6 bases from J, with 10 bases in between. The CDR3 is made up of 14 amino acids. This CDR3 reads CASSWLPVNSPLHF. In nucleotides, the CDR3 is TGTGCCAGCAGTTGGTTGCCAGTTAATTCACCCCTCCACTTT.

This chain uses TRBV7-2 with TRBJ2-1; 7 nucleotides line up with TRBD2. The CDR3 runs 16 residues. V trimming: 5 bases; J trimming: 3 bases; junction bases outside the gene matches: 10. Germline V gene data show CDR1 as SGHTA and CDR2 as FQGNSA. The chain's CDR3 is CASSLRPSGGYNEQFF. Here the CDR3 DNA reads TGTGCCAGCAGCCTCCGGCCTAGCGGTGGCTACAATGAGCAGTTCTTC.

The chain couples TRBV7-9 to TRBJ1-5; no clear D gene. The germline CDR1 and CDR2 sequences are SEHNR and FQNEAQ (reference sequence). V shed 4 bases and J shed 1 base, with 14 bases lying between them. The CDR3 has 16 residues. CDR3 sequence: CASSSTSDYSNQPQHF. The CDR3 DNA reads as TGTGCCAGCAGCTCTACCTCGGACTACAGCAATCAGCCCCAGCATTTT.

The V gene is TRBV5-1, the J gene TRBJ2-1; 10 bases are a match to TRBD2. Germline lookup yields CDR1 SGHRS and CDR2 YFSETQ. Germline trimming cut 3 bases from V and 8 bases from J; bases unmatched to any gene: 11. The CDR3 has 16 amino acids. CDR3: CASSWDPSGSFYEQFF. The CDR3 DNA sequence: TGCGCCAGCAGCTGGGACCCTAGCGGGAGTTTTTATGAGCAGTTCTTC.

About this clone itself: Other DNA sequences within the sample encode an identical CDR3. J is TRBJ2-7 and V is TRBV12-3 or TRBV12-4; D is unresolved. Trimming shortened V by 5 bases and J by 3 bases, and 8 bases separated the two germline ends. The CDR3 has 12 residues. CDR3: CASSPGIYEQYF. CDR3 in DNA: TGTGCCAGCAGTCCTGGCATCTACGAGCAGTACTTC.

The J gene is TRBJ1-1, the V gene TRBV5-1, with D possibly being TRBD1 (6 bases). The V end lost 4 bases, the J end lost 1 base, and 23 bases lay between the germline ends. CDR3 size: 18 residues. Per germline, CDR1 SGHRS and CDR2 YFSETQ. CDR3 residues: CASSVGSGTWVKNTEAFF. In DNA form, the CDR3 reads TGCGCCAGCAGCGTAGGCTCCGGGACATGGGTTAAGAACACTGAAGCTTTCTTT.

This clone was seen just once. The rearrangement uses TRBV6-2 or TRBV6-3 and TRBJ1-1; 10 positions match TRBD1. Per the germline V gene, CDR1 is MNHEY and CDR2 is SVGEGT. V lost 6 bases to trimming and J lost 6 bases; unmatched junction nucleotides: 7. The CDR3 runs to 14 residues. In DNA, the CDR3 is TGTGCCAGCAGCTATTGGACAGGGGGGGCTGAAGCTTTCTTT. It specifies CASSYWTGGAEAFF.

DNA for the CDR3: TGTGCCAGTAGTATAGATCCTAACGGGGGGGCCAAAAACATTCAGTACTTC. This codes for CASSIDPNGGAKNIQYF. The chain is built from TRBV19 and TRBJ2-4, with TRBD2 matching 7 bases. Germline V CDR1 and CDR2: LNHDA, SQIVND (reference sequence). The length of the CDR3 is 17 residues. The V segment lost 0 bases and the J segment 1 base; nucleotides outside the gene matches: 6.

CDR3 sequence (DNA): TGTGCCAGCAGCCCCCTACAGATTAACACTGAAGCTTTCTTT. Its protein is CASSPLQINTEAFF. The chain links TRBV7-2 to TRBJ1-1; D not certain. There are 14 residues in the CDR3. CDR1 SGHTA and CDR2 FQGNSA come from the germline V gene. Trimming left V 5 bases short and J 2 bases short, with 12 bases between.

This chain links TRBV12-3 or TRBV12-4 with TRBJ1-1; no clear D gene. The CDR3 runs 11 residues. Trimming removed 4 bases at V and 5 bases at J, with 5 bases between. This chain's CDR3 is CASSYRTEAFF. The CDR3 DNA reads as TGTGCCAGCAGTTACAGAACTGAAGCTTTCTTT.

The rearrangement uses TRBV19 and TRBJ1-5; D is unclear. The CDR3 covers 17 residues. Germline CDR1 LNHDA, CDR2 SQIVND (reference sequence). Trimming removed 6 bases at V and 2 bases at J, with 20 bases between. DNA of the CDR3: TGTGCCAGTAGGGCCCTACTCGGAATCGGGGGCAATCAGCCCCAGCATTTT. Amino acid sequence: CASRALLGIGGNQPQHF.

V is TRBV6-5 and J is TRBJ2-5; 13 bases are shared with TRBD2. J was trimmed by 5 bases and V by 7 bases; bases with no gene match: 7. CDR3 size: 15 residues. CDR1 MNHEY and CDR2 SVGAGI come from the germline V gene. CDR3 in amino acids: CASIGTSGARETQYF. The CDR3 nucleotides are TGTGCCAGCATCGGGACTAGCGGGGCTCGGGAGACCCAGTACTTC.

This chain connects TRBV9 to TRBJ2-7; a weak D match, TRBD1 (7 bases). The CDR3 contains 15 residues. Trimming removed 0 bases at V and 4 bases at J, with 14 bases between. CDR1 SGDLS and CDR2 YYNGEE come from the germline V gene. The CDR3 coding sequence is TGTGCCAGCAGCGTAGACGGCAGGGGGACTTACGAGCAGTACTTC. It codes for CASSVDGRGTYEQYF.

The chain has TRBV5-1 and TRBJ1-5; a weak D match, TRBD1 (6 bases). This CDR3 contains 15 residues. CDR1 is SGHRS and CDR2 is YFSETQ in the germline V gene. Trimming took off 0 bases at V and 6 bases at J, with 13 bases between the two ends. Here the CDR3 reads CASSLEGGPAQPQHF. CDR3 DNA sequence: TGCGCCAGCAGCTTGGAAGGGGGACCAGCTCAGCCCCAGCATTTT. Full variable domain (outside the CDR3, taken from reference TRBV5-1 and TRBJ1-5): KAGVTQTPRYLIKTRGQQVTLSCSPISGHRSVSWYQQTPGQGLQFLFEYFSETQRNKGNFPGRFSGRQFSNSRSEMNVSTLELGDSALYLCASSLEGGPAQPQHFGDGTRLSIL.

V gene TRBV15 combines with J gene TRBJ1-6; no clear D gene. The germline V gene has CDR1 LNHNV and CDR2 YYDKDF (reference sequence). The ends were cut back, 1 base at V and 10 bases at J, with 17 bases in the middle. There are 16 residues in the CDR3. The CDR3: CATSRVDGWATSPLHF. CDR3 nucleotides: TGTGCCACCAGCAGAGTTGACGGCTGGGCCACCTCACCCCTCCACTTT. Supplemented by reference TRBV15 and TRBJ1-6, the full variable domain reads DAMVIQNPRYQVTQFGKPVTLSCSQTLNHNVMYWYQQKSSQAPKLLFHYYDKDFNNEADTPDNFQSRRPNTSFCFLDIRSPGLGDTAMYLCATSRVDGWATSPLHFGNGTRLTVT.